This entry lists 17 T cell receptor beta chains sequenced from one sample in a study of shared clonotypes between healthy human individuals. The assay was immunoSEQ multiplex PCR, and TCRdb's table has in-frame clones only and misses some. The sample has under 2.5 million clones; approximately 90% are singletons. The sequenced sample was naive CD4+ T cells from PBMCs. Sample subset: CD45RA+ positively selected. These receptors were obtained from a man younger than 35 in good health. Some clones in this sample may be carry-over from other donors' samples.

This chain uses TRBV6-5 with TRBJ2-5, with 10 positions matching TRBD1. CDR3 size: 14 residues. Germline V gives CDR1 MNHEY, CDR2 SVGAGI. V was clipped by 5 bases and J by 5 bases; unmatched bases: 5. CDR3: CASSRQGARETQYF. For the CDR3, the DNA is TGTGCCAGCAGTCGACAGGGGGCGCGGGAGACCCAGTACTTC.

The V call is TRBV5-1, the J call TRBJ2-5; possible D gene TRBD1, 6 bases. This CDR3 contains 14 residues. Trimming shortened V by 8 bases and J by 1 base, and 15 bases separated the two germline ends. Per germline, CDR1 SGHRS and CDR2 YFSETQ. CDR3 sequence (DNA): TGCGCCAGGAAGGGACAAAGCCCCCAAGAGACCCAGTACTTC. Translation: CARKGQSPQETQYF. Supplemented by reference TRBV5-1 and TRBJ2-5, the full variable domain reads KAGVTQTPRYLIKTRGQQVTLSCSPISGHRSVSWYQQTPGQGLQFLFEYFSETQRNKGNFPGRFSGRQFSNSRSEMNVSTLELGDSALYLCARKGQSPQETQYFGPGTRLLVL.

The V and J genes are TRBV11-2 and TRBJ2-3; TRBD2 matches 8 bases. The CDR3 covers 15 residues. Germline CDR1 SGHAT, CDR2 FQNNGV. The V and J ends lost 2 bases and 0 bases, in that order; junction bases with no gene match: 1. The CDR3 spells CASSLIAGSTDTQYF. CDR3 nucleotide sequence: TGTGCCAGCAGCTTAATAGCGGGGAGCACAGATACGCAGTATTTT. The entire variable domain, with the rest obtained from reference TRBV11-2 and TRBJ2-3, is as follows: EAGVAQSPRYKIIEKRQSVAFWCNPISGHATLYWYQQILGQGPKLLIQFQNNGVVDDSQLPKDRFSAERLKGVDSTLKIQPAKLEDSAVYLCASSLIAGSTDTQYFGPGTRLTVL.

This clone was observed a few times. The V and J genes are TRBV28 and TRBJ1-3; 7 bases are shared with TRBD1. J lost 2 bases, V lost 5 bases, and 6 bases had no gene match. The CDR3 spans 15 residues. Germline lookup yields CDR1 MDHEN and CDR2 SYDVKM. The CDR3 is CASSSPTGAGNTIYF. Written as DNA, the CDR3 is TGTGCCAGCAGTAGCCCTACAGGGGCTGGAAACACCATATATTTT.

Regarding this clone: Additional DNA sequences in this sample encode the identical CDR3. The rearrangement uses TRBV29-1 and TRBJ2-3; a weak D match, TRBD1 (7 bases). CDR1 is SQVTM, CDR2 ANQGSEA, per germline. Trimming took 1 base from V and 6 from J, leaving 8 bases between them. CDR3 length equals 12 residues. The CDR3 sequence: CSVEAGGDTQYF. The CDR3 DNA reads TGCAGCGTTGAAGCAGGGGGGGATACGCAGTATTTT.

This clone was picked up a small number of times. The identical CDR3 is also encoded by other nucleotide sequences in the sample. The rearrangement uses TRBV5-1 and TRBJ1-1; 9 bases fit TRBD1. V was pared by 4 bases and J by 5 bases, with 3 bases of the junction left unmatched. The CDR3 length is 13 residues. Germline CDR1 reads SGHRS; CDR2 reads YFSETQ. This CDR3 reads CASSPGTGTEAFF. For the CDR3, the DNA is TGCGCCAGCAGCCCCGGGACAGGGACTGAAGCTTTCTTT.

This rearrangement joins TRBV11-2 to TRBJ2-5; 7 bases align to TRBD2. J lost 7 bases, V lost 5 bases, and 10 bases had no gene match. Germline V lookup: CDR1 SGHAT, CDR2 FQNNGV. The CDR3 is 14 residues long. DNA for the CDR3: TGTGCCAGCAGCATACTTACTAGCGAGGGGACCCAGTACTTC. Residues: CASSILTSEGTQYF.

This sequence joins TRBV7-3 and TRBJ2-5, with TRBD2 identical over 15 bases. This CDR3 contains 15 residues. V lost 9 bases and J lost 5; bases outside the gene matches: 7. Germline V CDR1 and CDR2: SGHTA, FQGTGA. The DNA of the CDR3 is TGTGCCAGTGGACTAGCGGGAGGGGCCGGGGAGACCCAGTACTTC. It specifies CASGLAGGAGETQYF.

The chain combines TRBV25-1 with TRBJ2-1, with 11 bases lining up with TRBD2. CDR1 is MGHDK and CDR2 is SYGVNS in the germline V gene. V dropped 3 bases and J dropped 8; count of bases not matched to a gene: 3. The CDR3 sequence is 14 residues long. The CDR3 nucleotides read TGTGCCAGCAGTGACAAACTAGCGGGAGATGAGCAGTTCTTC. Its protein product is CASSDKLAGDEQFF.

As to this clone: Other DNA sequences in the sample encode the same CDR3. The rearrangement links TRBV5-1 to TRBJ1-3; no reliable D call. Germline V gene sequence: CDR1 SGHRS, CDR2 YFSETQ. The CDR3 covers 15 residues. The V end lost 0 bases, the J end lost 0 bases, and 7 bases lay between the germline ends. The CDR3 is CASSLAPGSGNTIYF. The CDR3 nucleotides read TGCGCCAGCAGCTTGGCGCCAGGCTCTGGAAACACCATATATTTT. The complete variable domain, with remaining parts taken from reference TRBV5-1 and TRBJ1-3, reads KAGVTQTPRYLIKTRGQQVTLSCSPISGHRSVSWYQQTPGQGLQFLFEYFSETQRNKGNFPGRFSGRQFSNSRSEMNVSTLELGDSALYLCASSLAPGSGNTIYFGEGSWLTVV.

The chain combines TRBV11-3 with TRBJ2-3, with 8 bases lining up with TRBD2. The germline V gene encodes CDR1 SGHNT and CDR2 YENEEA. CDR3 length: 16 residues. V shed 7 bases and J 3 bases; nucleotides not matched to a gene: 12. DNA for the CDR3: TGTGCCAGCATAACCCGCAGCGGGAGTTTAACAGATACGCAGTATTTT. Protein sequence: CASITRSGSLTDTQYF.

This rearrangement joins TRBV28 to TRBJ1-3, with D tentatively TRBD1 (6 bases). CDR1 MDHEN and CDR2 SYDVKM come from the germline V gene. The CDR3 has 15 amino acids. Trimming left V 6 bases short and J 4 bases short, with 16 bases between. CDR3 DNA sequence: TGTGCCAGCAGAGGGGGATATTCGGGGGGAAACACCATATATTTT. Protein sequence: CASRGGYSGGNTIYF. The full variable domain, with the rest looked up from reference TRBV28 and TRBJ1-3, is DVKVTQSSRYLVKRTGEKVFLECVQDMDHENMFWYRQDPGLGLRLIYFSYDVKMKEKGDIPEGYSVSREKKERFSLILESASTNQTSMYLCASRGGYSGGNTIYFGEGSWLTVV.

The count of this clone is one. CDR3 region: CASSVIGNYGYTF. The DNA for the CDR3 is TGTGCCAGCAGCGTCATTGGAAACTATGGCTACACCTTC. The chain uses TRBV9 and TRBJ1-2; no clear D gene. The CDR3 runs to 13 residues. Germline V gene data show CDR1 as SGDLS and CDR2 as YYNGEE. Deletions cut 2 bases from V and 2 bases from J, with 7 bases between.

The V and J genes are TRBV7-2 and TRBJ2-3, with D tentatively TRBD1 (5 bases). Germline CDR1 and CDR2: SGHTA and FQGNSA. This CDR3 region has 15 residues. V dropped 4 bases and J dropped 3 bases, with 14 bases sitting between them. The chain's CDR3 is CASSSTYQGTDTQYF. CDR3 nucleotide sequence: TGTGCCAGCAGCTCAACGTACCAGGGAACAGATACGCAGTATTTT.

V usage is TRBV28 and J usage is TRBJ1-5, with 8 bases that match TRBD1. The CDR3 covers 17 residues. Germline V CDR1 and CDR2: MDHEN, SYDVKM. V shed 3 bases, J shed 15 bases, and the junction held 22 bases outside the gene matches. CDR3 coding DNA: TGTGCCAGCAGTTTGGGGTCGACAGGGGCCAGGGGGTGGGTTCGGCATTTT. Translation gives CASSLGSTGARGWVRHF.

The chain combines TRBV18 with TRBJ2-7; D gene ambiguous. The V gene lost 6 bases and the J gene lost 6 bases, with 15 bases spanning the gap. Germline CDR1 reads KGHSH; CDR2 reads LQKENI. The CDR3 totals 13 residues. CDR3 sequence reads: CASSSNSLTEQYF. CDR3 DNA: TGTGCCAGCTCGTCCAACTCCCTTACCGAGCAGTACTTC.

V and J are TRBV10-3 and TRBJ1-1; D not certain. The germline V and J ends were trimmed by 9 bases and 1 base, with 24 bases remaining between them. The length of the CDR3 is 17 residues. CDR1 ENHRY and CDR2 SYGVKD come from the germline V gene. Here the CDR3 DNA reads TGTGCCATGCCCCCACGTAGGGCCGACCTAGGGAACACTGAAGCTTTCTTT. Amino acid sequence: CAMPPRRADLGNTEAFF.